The sequence of this T cell receptor beta chain was determined in a study of shared clonotypes between healthy human individuals. Here immunoSEQ multiplex PCR was the method, and the copy in TCRdb shows in-frame clones only, minus some. The sample includes about 1 million clones, approximately 68% seen only once; the top ten take roughly 1.5%. This clone showed up just a few times. The receptor comes from a man between 18 and 35 years old in good health. The sequenced sample consisted of memory CD4+ T cells sorted from blood. Specified subset: CD45RA-negative fraction.

The CDR3 spells CASSSPGNSYEQYF. DNA for the CDR3: TGTGCCAGCAGCTCGCCGGGAAATTCCTACGAGCAGTACTTC. The rearrangement uses TRBV5-4 and TRBJ2-7; D is perhaps TRBD2 (5 bases). The germline V and J ends were trimmed by 3 bases and 1 base, with 11 bases remaining between them. CDR1 is SGHNT, CDR2 YYREEE, per germline (reference sequence). This CDR3 is 14 amino acids long. Supplemented by reference TRBV5-4 and TRBJ2-7, the full variable domain reads ETGVTQSPTHLIKTRGQQVTLRCSSQSGHNTVSWYQQALGQGPQFIFQYYREEENGRGNFPPRFSGLQFPNYSSELNVNALELDDSALYLCASSSPGNSYEQYFGPGTRLTVT.